The TCR beta chain described here comes from a study of sequential checkpoint blockade in melanoma. Study in general: Randomization was 1:1 between first-line nivolumab→ipilimumab and ipilimumab→nivolumab. Both treatment sequences were followed by maintenance nivolumab.

Treatment specified: randomized to nivolumab then ipilimumab (arm A) or the reverse (arm B). Trimming left V 7 bases short and J 5 bases short, with 21 bases between. The germline V gene encodes CDR1 MDHEN and CDR2 SYDVKM. The CDR3 has 15 amino acids. Generated by immunoSEQ multiplex PCR, the TCRdb table keeps only in-frame clones and is missing some. In the table there are roughly 16,000 clones, 70% of which are singletons. The sequencing here drew on CD8+ T cells sorted from blood (inferred from file names), taken from a patient given nivolumab and ipilimumab in sequence. This TCR was recovered from a human donor with melanoma. J is TRBJ2-7 and V is TRBV28; the D is unclear. The CDR3 coding sequence is TGTGCCAGCACCATCCCACTGGGCAGGCTCCACGAGCAGTACTTC. Translation gives CASTIPLGRLHEQYF.